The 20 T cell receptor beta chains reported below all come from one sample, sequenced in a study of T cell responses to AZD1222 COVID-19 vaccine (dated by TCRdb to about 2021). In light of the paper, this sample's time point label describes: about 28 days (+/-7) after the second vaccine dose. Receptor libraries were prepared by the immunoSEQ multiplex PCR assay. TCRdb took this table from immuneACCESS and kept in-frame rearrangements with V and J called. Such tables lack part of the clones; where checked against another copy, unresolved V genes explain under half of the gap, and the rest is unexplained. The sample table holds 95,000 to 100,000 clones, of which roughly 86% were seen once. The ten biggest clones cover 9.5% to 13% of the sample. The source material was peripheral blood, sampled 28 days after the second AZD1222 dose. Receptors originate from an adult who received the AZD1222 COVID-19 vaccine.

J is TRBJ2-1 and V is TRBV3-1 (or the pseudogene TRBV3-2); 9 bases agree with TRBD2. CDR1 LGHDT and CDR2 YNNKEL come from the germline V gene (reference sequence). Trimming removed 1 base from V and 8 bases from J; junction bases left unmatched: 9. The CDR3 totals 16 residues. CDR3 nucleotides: TGTGCCAGCAGCCAAGGCTTTAGCGGGAGCGGGTATGAGCAGTTCTTC. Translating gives CASSQGFSGSGYEQFF.

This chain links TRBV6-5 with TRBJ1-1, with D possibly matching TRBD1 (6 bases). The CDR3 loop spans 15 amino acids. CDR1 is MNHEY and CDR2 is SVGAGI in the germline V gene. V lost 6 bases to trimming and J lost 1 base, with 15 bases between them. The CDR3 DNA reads TGTGCCAGCAGCCGCGGCCTACAGGGGAACACTGAAGCTTTCTTT. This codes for CASSRGLQGNTEAFF.

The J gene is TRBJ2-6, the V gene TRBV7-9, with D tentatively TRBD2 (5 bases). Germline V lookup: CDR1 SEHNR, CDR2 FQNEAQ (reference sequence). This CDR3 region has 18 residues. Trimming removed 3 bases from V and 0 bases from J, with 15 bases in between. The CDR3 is CASSLIIGKYSGANVLTF. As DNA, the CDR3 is TGTGCCAGCAGCTTGATAATCGGGAAGTACTCTGGGGCCAACGTCCTGACTTTC.

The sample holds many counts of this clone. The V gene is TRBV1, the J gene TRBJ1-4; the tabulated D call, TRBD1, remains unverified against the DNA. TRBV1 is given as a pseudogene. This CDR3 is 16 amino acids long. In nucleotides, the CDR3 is TGCACCAGCAGCCATGTTCGGCACAGGGATAATGAAAAACTGTTTTTT. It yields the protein CTSSHVRHRDNEKLFF.

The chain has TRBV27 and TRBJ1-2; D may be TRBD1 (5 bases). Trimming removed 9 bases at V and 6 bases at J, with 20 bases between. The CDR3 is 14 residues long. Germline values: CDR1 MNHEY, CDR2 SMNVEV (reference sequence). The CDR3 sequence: CASSPGGAGNGYTF. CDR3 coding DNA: TGTGCCAGTTCTCCGGGAGGGGCTGGGAATGGCTACACCTTC.

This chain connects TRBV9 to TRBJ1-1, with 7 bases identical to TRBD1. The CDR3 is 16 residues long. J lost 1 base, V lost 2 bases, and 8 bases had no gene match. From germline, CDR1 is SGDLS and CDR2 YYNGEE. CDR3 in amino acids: CASSVGITGANTEAFF. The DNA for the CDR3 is TGTGCCAGCAGCGTGGGGATAACAGGGGCGAACACTGAAGCTTTCTTT.

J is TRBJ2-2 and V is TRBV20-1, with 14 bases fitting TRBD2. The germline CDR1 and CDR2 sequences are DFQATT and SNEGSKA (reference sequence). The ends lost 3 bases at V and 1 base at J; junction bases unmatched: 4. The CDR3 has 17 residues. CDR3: CSASSTSGGENTGELFF. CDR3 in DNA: TGCAGTGCTAGTTCGACTAGCGGGGGGGAGAACACCGGGGAGCTGTTTTTT.

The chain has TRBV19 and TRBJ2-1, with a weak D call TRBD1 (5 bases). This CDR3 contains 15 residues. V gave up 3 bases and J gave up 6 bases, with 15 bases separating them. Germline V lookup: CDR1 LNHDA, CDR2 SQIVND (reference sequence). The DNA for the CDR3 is TGTGCCAGTAGTATTTTGTGGGGCAATCCCAATGAGCAGTTCTTC. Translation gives CASSILWGNPNEQFF.

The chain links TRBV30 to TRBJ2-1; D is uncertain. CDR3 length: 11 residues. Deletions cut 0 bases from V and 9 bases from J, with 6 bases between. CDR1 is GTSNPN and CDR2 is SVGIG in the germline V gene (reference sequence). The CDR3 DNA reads TGTGCCTGGAGTGTACAAGGTGAGCAGTTCTTC. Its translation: CAWSVQGEQFF. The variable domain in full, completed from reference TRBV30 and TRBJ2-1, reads SQTIHQWPATLVQPVGSPLSLECTVEGTSNPNLYWYRQAAGRGLQLLFYSVGIGQISSEVPQNLSASRPQDRQFILSSKKLLLSDSGFYLCAWSVQGEQFFGPGTRLTVL.

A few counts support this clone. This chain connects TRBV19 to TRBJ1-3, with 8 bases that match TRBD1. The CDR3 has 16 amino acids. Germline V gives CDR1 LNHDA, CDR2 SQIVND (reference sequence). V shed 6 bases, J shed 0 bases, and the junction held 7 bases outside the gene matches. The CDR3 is CASRSTGVSSGNTIYF. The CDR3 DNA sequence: TGTGCCAGTAGATCGACAGGGGTGAGCTCTGGAAACACCATATATTTT.

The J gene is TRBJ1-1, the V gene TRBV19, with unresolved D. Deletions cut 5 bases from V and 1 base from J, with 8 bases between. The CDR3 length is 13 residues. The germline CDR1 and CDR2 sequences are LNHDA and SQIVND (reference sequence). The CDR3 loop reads CASSRDRNTEAFF. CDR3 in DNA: TGTGCCAGTAGTCGCGACCGGAACACTGAAGCTTTCTTT.

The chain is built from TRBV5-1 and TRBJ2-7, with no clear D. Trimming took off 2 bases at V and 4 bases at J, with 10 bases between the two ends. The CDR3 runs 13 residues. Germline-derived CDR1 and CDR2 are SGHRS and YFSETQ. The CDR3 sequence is CASSFGRSYEQYF. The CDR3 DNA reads TGCGCCAGCAGCTTTGGACGGTCTTACGAGCAGTACTTC.

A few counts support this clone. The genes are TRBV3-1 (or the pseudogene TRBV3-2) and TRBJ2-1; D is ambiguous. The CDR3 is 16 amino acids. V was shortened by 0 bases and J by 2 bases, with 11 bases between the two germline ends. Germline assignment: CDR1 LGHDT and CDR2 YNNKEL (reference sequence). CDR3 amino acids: CASSQDLGQPYNEQFF. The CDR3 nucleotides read TGTGCCAGCAGCCAAGATCTTGGCCAACCCTACAATGAGCAGTTCTTC.

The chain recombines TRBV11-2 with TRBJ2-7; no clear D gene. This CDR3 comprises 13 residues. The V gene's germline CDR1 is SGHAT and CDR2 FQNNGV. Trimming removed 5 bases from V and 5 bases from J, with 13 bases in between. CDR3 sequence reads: CASSPVNIHEQYF. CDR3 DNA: TGTGCCAGCAGCCCCGTGAATATCCACGAGCAGTACTTC.

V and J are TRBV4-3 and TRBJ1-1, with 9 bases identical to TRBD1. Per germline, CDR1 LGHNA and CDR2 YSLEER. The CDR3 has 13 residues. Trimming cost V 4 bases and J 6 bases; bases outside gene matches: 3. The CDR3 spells CASSRTGDAEAFF. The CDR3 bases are TGCGCCAGCAGCCGGACAGGGGACGCTGAAGCTTTCTTT.

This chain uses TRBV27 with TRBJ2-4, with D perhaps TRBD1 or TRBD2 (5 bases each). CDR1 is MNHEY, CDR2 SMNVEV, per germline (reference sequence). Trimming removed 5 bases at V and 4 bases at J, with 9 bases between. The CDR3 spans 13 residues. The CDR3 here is CASSAEGKNIQYF. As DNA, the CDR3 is TGTGCCAGCAGTGCCGAGGGGAAAAACATTCAGTACTTC.

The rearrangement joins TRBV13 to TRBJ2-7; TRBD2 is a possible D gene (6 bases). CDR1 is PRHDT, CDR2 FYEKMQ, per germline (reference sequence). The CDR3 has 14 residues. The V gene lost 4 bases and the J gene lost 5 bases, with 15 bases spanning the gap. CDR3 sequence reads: CASSSRSGVHEQYF. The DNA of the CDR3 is TGTGCCAGCAGCTCCCGTTCGGGGGTCCACGAGCAGTACTTC.

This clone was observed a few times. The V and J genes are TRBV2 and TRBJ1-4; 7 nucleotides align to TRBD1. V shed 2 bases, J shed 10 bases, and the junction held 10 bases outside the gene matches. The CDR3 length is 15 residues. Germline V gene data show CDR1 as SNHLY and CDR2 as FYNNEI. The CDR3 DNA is TGTGCCAGCAGTGAAAATGGGCAGGGGGTCGGAAAACTGTTTTTT. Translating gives CASSENGQGVGKLFF.

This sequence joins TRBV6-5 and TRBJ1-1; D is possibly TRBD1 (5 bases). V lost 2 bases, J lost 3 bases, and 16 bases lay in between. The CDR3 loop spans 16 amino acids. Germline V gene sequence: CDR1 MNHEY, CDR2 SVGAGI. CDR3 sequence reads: CASSYRSRGVDTEAFF. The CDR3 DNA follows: TGTGCCAGCAGTTACAGGTCTCGAGGGGTCGACACTGAAGCTTTCTTT.

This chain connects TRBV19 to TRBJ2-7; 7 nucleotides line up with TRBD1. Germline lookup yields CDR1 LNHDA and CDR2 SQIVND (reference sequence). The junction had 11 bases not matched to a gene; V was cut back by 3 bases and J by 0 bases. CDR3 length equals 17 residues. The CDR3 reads CASSIPSRGQGSYEQYF. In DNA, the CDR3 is TGTGCCAGTAGTATTCCATCGAGGGGGCAGGGCTCCTACGAGCAGTACTTC.